These 8 T cell receptor beta chains were all obtained from the same sample, sequenced in a study of T cells in localized non-small cell lung cancer. Profiling relied on immunoSEQ multiplex PCR, and the TCRdb table lists in-frame clones only, not all of them. The sample contains 3,500 to 4,500 clones, around 21% of which appear only once. The sequencing used lung tumor tissue, collected before any cancer treatment. Receptors originate from a female donor older than 55 with stage I lung adenocarcinoma.

The chain combines TRBV6-8 with TRBJ2-1, with D perhaps matching TRBD2 (6 bases). Germline loops: CDR1 MNHGY, CDR2 SAAAGT. The CDR3 is made up of 16 amino acids. V was trimmed by 4 bases and J by 6 bases, leaving 19 bases between them. CDR3 amino acids: CASSSDRDWSFNEQFF. For the CDR3, the DNA is TGTGCCAGCAGTTCAGACCGGGACTGGAGCTTCAATGAGCAGTTCTTC.

The chain carries TRBV6-8 and TRBJ2-7; TRBD2 agrees at 7 bases. This CDR3 spans 12 amino acids. Trimming cost V 6 bases and J 3 bases; bases outside gene matches: 2. The germline V gene has CDR1 MNHGY and CDR2 SAAAGT. The CDR3 DNA follows: TGTGCCAGCAGCGCGGGGGTCTACGAGCAGTACTTC. Protein product: CASSAGVYEQYF.

CDR3 DNA: TGCGCCAGCAGCCCCCGGGACCTCAGGGGCGAGCAGTACTTC. It yields the protein CASSPRDLRGEQYF. The chain recombines TRBV5-1 with TRBJ2-7; TRBD1 might be the D (6 bases). Trimming stripped 4 bases from V and 6 bases from J, with 17 bases between. The CDR3 has 14 amino acids. In germline, CDR1 is SGHRS, CDR2 YFSETQ.

The gene calls are TRBV9 and TRBJ2-5; weak D call: TRBD2 (5 bases). CDR1 is SGDLS and CDR2 is YYNGEE in the germline V gene. Trimming removed 0 bases at V and 4 bases at J, with 13 bases between. The CDR3 is 15 amino acids. Here the CDR3 reads CASSVGVSAGETQYF. In DNA, the CDR3 is TGTGCCAGCAGCGTAGGAGTTAGTGCGGGAGAGACCCAGTACTTC.

This clone was counted only a few times. This sequence joins TRBV18 and TRBJ1-1; possible D gene TRBD1, 5 bases. The CDR3 contains 19 residues. The ends were cut back, 0 bases at V and 5 bases at J, with 25 bases in the middle. Germline V CDR1 and CDR2: KGHSH, LQKENI. CDR3 sequence (DNA): TGTGCCAGCTCACCACCGGGTTTGGGGACGGGTAAGATGAGGACTGAAGCTTTCTTT. This translates into CASSPPGLGTGKMRTEAFF.

This clone has only a few counts. Its ends do not fully match the called genes, so a read error is possible. The chain has TRBV18 and TRBJ2-7; D could derive from TRBD1 or TRBD2 (5 bases each). CDR1 is KGHSH, CDR2 LQKENI, per germline. The CDR3 contains 14 residues. The CDR3, as DNA: TGTGCCAGCTCACCGAGGGGAGACCTCTACAAGCAGTACTTC. Translating it yields CASSPRGDLYKQYF.

By sample fraction, this clone is medium-sized. The CDR3 sequence: CASSLDVLVTEQFF. CDR3 nucleotides: TGTGCCAGCAGCTTAGACGTACTAGTGACGGAGCAGTTCTTC. The rearrangement joins TRBV11-3 to TRBJ2-1; a possible D gene is TRBD2 (5 bases). The V end lost 0 bases, the J end lost 10 bases, and 13 bases lay between the germline ends. The germline CDR1 and CDR2 sequences are SGHNT and YENEEA. The CDR3 loop spans 14 amino acids.

There are many counts of this clone. The rearrangement links TRBV11-3 to TRBJ2-5, with D possibly TRBD1 on 6 matching bases. V lost 3 bases and J lost 1, with 12 bases in between. CDR3 length equals 15 residues. The germline V gene encodes CDR1 SGHNT and CDR2 YENEEA. CDR3 region: CASSLAGTSQETQYF. CDR3 nucleotides: TGTGCCAGCAGCTTGGCAGGGACAAGCCAAGAGACCCAGTACTTC.